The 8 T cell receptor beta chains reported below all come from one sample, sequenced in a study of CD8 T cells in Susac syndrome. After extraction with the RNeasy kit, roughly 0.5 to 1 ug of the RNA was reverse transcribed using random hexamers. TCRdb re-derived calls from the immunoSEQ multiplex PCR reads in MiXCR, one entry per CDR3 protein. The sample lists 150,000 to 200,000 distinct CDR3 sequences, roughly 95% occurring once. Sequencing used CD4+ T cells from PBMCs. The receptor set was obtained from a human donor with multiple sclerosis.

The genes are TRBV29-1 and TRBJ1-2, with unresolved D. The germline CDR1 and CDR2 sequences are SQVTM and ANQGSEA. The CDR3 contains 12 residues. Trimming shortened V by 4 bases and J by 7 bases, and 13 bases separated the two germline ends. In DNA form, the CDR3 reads TGCAGCGTTGGGGCGGCAGGCGCTGGCTACACCTTC. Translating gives CSVGAAGAGYTF.

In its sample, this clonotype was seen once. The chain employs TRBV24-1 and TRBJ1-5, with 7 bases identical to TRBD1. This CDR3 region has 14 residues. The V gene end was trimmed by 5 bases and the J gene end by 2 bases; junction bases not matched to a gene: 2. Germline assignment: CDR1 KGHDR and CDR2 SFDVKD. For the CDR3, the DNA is TGTGCCACCAGTGCTACAGGGGGCAATCAGCCCCAGCATTTT. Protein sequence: CATSATGGNQPQHF.

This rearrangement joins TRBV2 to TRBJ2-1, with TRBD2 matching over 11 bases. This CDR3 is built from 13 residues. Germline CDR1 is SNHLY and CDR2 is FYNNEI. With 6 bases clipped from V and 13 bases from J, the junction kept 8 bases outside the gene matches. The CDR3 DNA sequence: TGTGCCAGCAGAGAGACTAGCGGGGATCCTCAGTTCTTC. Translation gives CASRETSGDPQFF. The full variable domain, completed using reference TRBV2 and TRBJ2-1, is EPEVTQTPSHQVTQMGQEVILRCVPISNHLYFYWYRQILGQKVEFLVSFYNNEISEKSEIFDDQFSVERPDGSNFTLKIRSTKLEDSAMYFCASRETSGDPQFFGPGTRLTVL.

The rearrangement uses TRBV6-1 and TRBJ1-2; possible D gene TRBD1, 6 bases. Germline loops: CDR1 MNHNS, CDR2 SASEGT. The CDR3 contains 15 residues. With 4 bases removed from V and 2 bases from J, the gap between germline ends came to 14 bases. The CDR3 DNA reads TGTGCCAGCAGTGCTGGGGGCGGCGGGAACTATGGCTACACCTTC. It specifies CASSAGGGGNYGYTF.

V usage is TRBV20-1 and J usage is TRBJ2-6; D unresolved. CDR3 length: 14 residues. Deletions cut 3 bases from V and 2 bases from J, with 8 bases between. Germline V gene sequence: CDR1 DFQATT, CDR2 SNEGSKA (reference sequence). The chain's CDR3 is CSASVPTGANVLTF. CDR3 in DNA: TGCAGTGCTAGCGTCCCCACTGGGGCCAACGTCCTGACTTTC.

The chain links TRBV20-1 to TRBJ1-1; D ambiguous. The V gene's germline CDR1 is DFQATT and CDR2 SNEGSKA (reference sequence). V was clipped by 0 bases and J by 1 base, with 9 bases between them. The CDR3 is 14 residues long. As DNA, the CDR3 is TGCAGTGCTAGAGATCCCCGCGGGAACACTGAAGCTTTCTTT. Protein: CSARDPRGNTEAFF.

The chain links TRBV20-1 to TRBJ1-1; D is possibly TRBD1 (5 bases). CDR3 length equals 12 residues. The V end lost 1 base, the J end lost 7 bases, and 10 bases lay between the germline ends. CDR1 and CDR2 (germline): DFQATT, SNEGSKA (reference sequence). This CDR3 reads CSARAAGGEAFF. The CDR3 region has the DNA TGCAGTGCTAGAGCTGCGGGGGGTGAAGCTTTCTTT.

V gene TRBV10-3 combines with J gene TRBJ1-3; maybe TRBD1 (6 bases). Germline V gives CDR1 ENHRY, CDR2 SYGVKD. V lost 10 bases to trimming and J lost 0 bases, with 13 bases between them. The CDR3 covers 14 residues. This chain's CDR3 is CATHRESSGNTIYF. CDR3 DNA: TGTGCCACCCACAGGGAAAGCTCTGGAAACACCATATATTTT.